The rows below give T cell receptor beta chains drawn from one sample of a study of cytomegalovirus exposure and HLA in healthy donors. The repertoire was sequenced with immunoSEQ multiplex PCR; TCRdb's copy has only in-frame clones and lacks some. The sample has 170,000 or so clones, 77% seen once; the top ten hold approximately 1.3%. Sequenced sample: PBMCs. The receptor set was obtained from a woman aged 30 to 39 in good health and CMV-seropositive. CDR3s include the opening cysteine and the closing phenylalanine or tryptophan. The D gene is left open where the match is weak. Expanded clones get a size class; other rows say once, few or many, or leave the size out.

j_gene | d_gene | v_gene | abundance | len | CDR3aa | CDR3nt
TRBJ2-3 | NA | TRBV19 | few | 15 | CASLLGGGRTDTQYF | TGTGCCAGTCTCTTAGGGGGGGGTCGCACAGATACGCAGTATTTT
TRBJ1-2 | TRBD1 | TRBV15 | NA | 15 | CATSTRQGQWNGYTF | TGTGCCACCAGCACGAGACAGGGGCAGTGGAATGGCTACACCTTC
TRBJ1-4 | TRBD1 | TRBV2 | NA | 13 | CASSWTGDEKLFF | TGTGCCAGCAGTTGGACAGGAGATGAAAAACTGTTTTTT
TRBJ2-2 | NA | TRBV19 | NA | 15 | CASSIDLTGFWELFF | TGTGCCAGTAGTATTGACCTCACAGGGTTTTGGGAGCTGTTTTTT
TRBJ2-7 | NA | TRBV5-1 | NA | 12 | CASSLVAYEQYF | TGCGCCAGCAGCTTGGTAGCGTACGAGCAGTACTTC
TRBJ2-5 | TRBD2 | TRBV28 | NA | 16 | CASCEGGNEAQETQYF | TGTGCCAGTTGTGAGGGAGGGAATGAGGCTCAAGAGACCCAGTACTTC
TRBJ2-7 | TRBD1 | TRBV5-4 | NA | 15 | CASSLGGQGTYEQYF | TGTGCCAGCAGCCTGGGGGGACAGGGAACGTACGAGCAGTACTTC
TRBJ2-7 | NA | TRBV28 | NA | 14 | CASSLRGAFGEQYF | TGTGCCAGCAGTTTACGCGGAGCCTTTGGCGAGCAGTACTTC
TRBJ1-2 | NA | TRBV6-5 | NA | 11 | CASSRGGGYTF | TGTGCCAGCAGCCGAGGGGGAGGCTACACCTTC
TRBJ2-7 | NA | TRBV7-6 | NA | 12 | CASSPSVYEQYF | TGTGCCAGCAGCCCCAGCGTCTACGAGCAGTACTTC
TRBJ2-7 | TRBD2 | TRBV5-1 | NA | 19 | CASSLMDSRGLAGVYEQYF | TGCGCCAGCAGTCTTATGGACAGCCGCGGACTAGCGGGGGTCTACGAGCAGTACTTC
TRBJ1-2 | NA | TRBV28 | NA | 15 | CASSLYSPGQGGNTF | TGTGCCAGCAGTTTATATTCCCCCGGACAAGGGGGAAACACCTTC
TRBJ2-7 | NA | TRBV5-4 | NA | 15 | CASSLQGTWAYEQYF | TGTGCCAGCAGCCTACAGGGGACTTGGGCCTACGAGCAGTACTTC
TRBJ2-1 | NA | TRBV4-2 | once | 13 | CASSQIGLPEQFF | TGTGCCAGCAGCCAAATAGGACTCCCCGAGCAGTTCTTC
TRBJ1-4 | TRBD1 | TRBV28 | NA | 15 | CASSDQGATNEKLFF | TGTGCCAGCAGTGACCAGGGGGCAACTAATGAAAAACTGTTTTTT
TRBJ2-3 | TRBD1 | TRBV4-1 | NA | 15 | CASSLGQGGTDTQYF | TGCGCCAGCAGCCTTGGACAGGGAGGCACAGATACGCAGTATTTT
TRBJ2-3 | NA | TRBV30 | NA | 13 | CACAVTSTDTQYF | TGTGCCTGCGCGGTAACTAGCACAGATACGCAGTATTTT
TRBJ1-1 | TRBD1 | TRBV4-2 | NA | 14 | CASSRGQGGTEAFF | TGTGCCAGCAGCCGCGGACAGGGGGGCACTGAAGCTTTCTTT
TRBJ1-2 | TRBD1 | TRBV6-5 | NA | 13 | CASSRGQGGGYTF | TGTGCCAGCAGCAGAGGACAGGGCGGAGGCTACACCTTC
TRBJ2-3 | TRBD2 | TRBV18 | NA | 16 | CASSPRLAGRTDTQYF | TGTGCCAGCTCACCGCGACTAGCGGGACGCACAGATACGCAGTATTTT
TRBJ2-3 | NA | TRBV11-2 | few | 16 | CASSLQPGHYTDTQYF | TGTGCCAGCAGCCTCCAACCGGGACATTACACAGATACGCAGTATTTT
TRBJ2-3 | TRBD2 | TRBV11-1 | NA | 15 | CASSTGLAGADTQYF | TGTGCCAGCAGCACCGGACTAGCGGGAGCGGATACGCAGTATTTT
TRBJ2-2 | TRBD2 | TRBV5-1 | NA | 17 | CASSLEGRGANTGELFF | TGCGCCAGCAGCTTGGAGGGACGGGGGGCGAACACCGGGGAGCTGTTTTTT
TRBJ2-3 | TRBD2 | TRBV7-9 | NA | 19 | CASSLPPGTSGRPWDTQYF | TGTGCCAGCAGCTTACCACCAGGGACTAGCGGGAGGCCCTGGGATACGCAGTATTTT
TRBJ2-3 | TRBD2 | TRBV9 | NA | 16 | CASSVGFLAGGDTQYF | TGTGCCAGCAGCGTAGGTTTCCTAGCGGGAGGGGATACGCAGTATTTT
TRBJ2-5 | TRBD1 | TRBV4-1 | NA | 14 | CASSPDRVGETQYF | TGCGCCAGCAGCCCTGACAGGGTGGGAGAGACCCAGTACTTC
TRBJ2-1 | TRBD2 | TRBV7-9 | NA | 17 | CASSLALLSGRAREQFF | TGTGCCAGCAGCTTAGCCCTACTGAGCGGGAGGGCCCGGGAGCAGTTCTTC
TRBJ2-7 | TRBD1 | TRBV5-1 | NA | 15 | CASTWGLQGAYEQYF | TGCGCCAGCACCTGGGGGTTGCAGGGGGCATACGAGCAGTACTTC
TRBJ1-5 | NA | TRBV5-6 | NA | 12 | CASSRGGQPQHF | TGTGCCAGCAGCCGGGGGGGACAGCCCCAGCATTTT
TRBJ2-7 | TRBD2 | TRBV5-4 | NA | 17 | CASSLSSGGAINYEQYF | TGTGCCAGCAGCTTGTCTAGCGGGGGAGCTATAAACTACGAGCAGTACTTC
TRBJ1-2 | NA | TRBV4-2 | NA | 17 | CASSQEESGIVNYGYTF | TGTGCCAGCAGCCAAGAAGAGTCAGGGATCGTTAACTATGGCTACACCTTC
TRBJ2-2 | NA | TRBV5-5 | once | 15 | CASSLEAGAHGELFF | TGTGCCAGCAGCTTGGAGGCGGGGGCCCACGGGGAGCTGTTTTTT
TRBJ2-3 | TRBD2 | TRBV2 | NA | 15 | CASTRTSGGVDTQYF | TGTGCCAGCACCCGGACTAGCGGGGGGGTGGATACGCAGTATTTT
TRBJ1-5 | NA | TRBV29-1 | NA | 12 | CSVEDLDSSLHF | TGCAGCGTTGAAGATCTGGACTCCTCCTTGCATTTT
TRBJ1-2 | NA | TRBV28 | NA | 11 | CAILGEGGYTF | TGTGCCATCCTGGGGGAGGGGGGCTACACCTTC
TRBJ1-2 | NA | TRBV14 | NA | 14 | CASSPRPGVHGYTF | TGTGCCAGCAGCCCCCGCCCAGGGGTCCATGGCTACACCTTC
TRBJ2-7 | TRBD1 | TRBV4-1 | NA | 15 | CASSQGQGASYEQYF | TGCGCCAGCAGCCAGGGACAGGGGGCCTCCTACGAGCAGTACTTC
TRBJ2-4 | NA | TRBV29-1 | NA | 11 | CSVEEGGIQYF | TGCAGCGTGGAGGAAGGGGGCATTCAGTACTTC
TRBJ2-1 | TRBD2 | TRBV15 | NA | 17 | CATSRGGLAGARNEQFF | TGTGCCACCAGCAGAGGAGGACTAGCGGGAGCTCGAAATGAGCAGTTCTTC
TRBJ2-3 | NA | TRBV9 | NA | 16 | CASSVDSDLSTDTQYF | TGTGCCAGCAGCGTAGATAGCGACCTAAGCACAGATACGCAGTATTTT
TRBJ2-7 | TRBD1 | TRBV2 | NA | 18 | CASMERDRGLRASYEQYF | TGTGCCAGCATGGAAAGGGACAGGGGGCTTAGGGCTTCCTACGAGCAGTACTTC
TRBJ1-4 | NA | TRBV19 | NA | 16 | CASSLWGKDSNEKLFF | TGTGCCAGTAGTTTGTGGGGAAAGGACAGTAATGAAAAACTGTTTTTT
TRBJ1-5 | NA | TRBV19 | NA | 15 | CASRVQAGYNQPQHF | TGTGCCAGTCGAGTACAGGCAGGCTACAATCAGCCCCAGCATTTT
TRBJ2-7 | NA | TRBV25-1 | few | 15 | CASAKGGTVTLRQYF | TGTGCCAGCGCAAAGGGGGGGACGGTGACGCTTAGGCAGTACTTC
TRBJ2-5 | NA | TRBV28 | NA | 16 | CASSLADSVGWETQYF | TGTGCCAGCAGTTTGGCCGACTCGGTGGGTTGGGAGACCCAGTACTTC
TRBJ2-1 | TRBD2 | TRBV25-1 | NA | 17 | CASSDSRTSGTYNEQFF | TGTGCCAGCAGTGATAGCCGGACTAGCGGGACCTACAATGAGCAGTTCTTC
TRBJ2-7 | NA | TRBV6-5 | NA | 12 | CASSQGHWKEYF | TGTGCCAGCAGTCAGGGACATTGGAAGGAGTACTTC
TRBJ1-2 | TRBD1 | TRBV5-1 | NA | 13 | CASSAGQIYGYTF | TGCGCCAGCAGCGCGGGACAGATCTATGGCTACACCTTC